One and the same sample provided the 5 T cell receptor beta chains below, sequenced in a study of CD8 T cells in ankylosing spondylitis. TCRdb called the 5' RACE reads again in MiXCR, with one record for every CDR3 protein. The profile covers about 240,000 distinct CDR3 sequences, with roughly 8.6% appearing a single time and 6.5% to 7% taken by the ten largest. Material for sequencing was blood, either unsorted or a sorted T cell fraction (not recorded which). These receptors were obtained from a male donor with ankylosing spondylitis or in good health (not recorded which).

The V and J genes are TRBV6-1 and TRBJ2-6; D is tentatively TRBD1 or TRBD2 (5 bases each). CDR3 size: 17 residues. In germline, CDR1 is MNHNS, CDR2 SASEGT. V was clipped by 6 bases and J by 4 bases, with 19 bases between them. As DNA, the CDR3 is TGTGCCAGCAGGCCCTTGAGGGGTCTTGCGGGGGCCAACGTCCTGACTTTC. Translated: CASRPLRGLAGANVLTF.

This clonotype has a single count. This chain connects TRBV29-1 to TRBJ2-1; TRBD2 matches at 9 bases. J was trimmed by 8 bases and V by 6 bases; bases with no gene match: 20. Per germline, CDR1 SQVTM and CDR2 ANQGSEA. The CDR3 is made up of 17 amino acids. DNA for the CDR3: TGCAGCGTCCAACCCATCGGGACTAGCAGGAGTAAATATGAGCAGTTCTTC. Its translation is CSVQPIGTSRSKYEQFF.

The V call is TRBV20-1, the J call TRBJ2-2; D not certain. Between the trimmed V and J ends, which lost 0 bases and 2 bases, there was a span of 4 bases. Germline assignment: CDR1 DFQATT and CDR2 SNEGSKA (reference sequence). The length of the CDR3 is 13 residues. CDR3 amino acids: CSARESNTGELFF. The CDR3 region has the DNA TGCAGTGCTAGAGAGTCCAACACCGGGGAGCTGTTTTTT.

The CDR3 protein is CASSPGTGARITEAFF. Here the CDR3 DNA reads TGTGCCAGCAGTCCCGGGACAGGGGCCCGTATCACTGAAGCTTTCTTT. This chain links TRBV12-3 or TRBV12-4 with TRBJ1-1; the match to TRBD1 covers 10 bases. The junction had 10 bases not matched to a gene; V was cut back by 5 bases and J by 4 bases. The length of the CDR3 is 16 residues.

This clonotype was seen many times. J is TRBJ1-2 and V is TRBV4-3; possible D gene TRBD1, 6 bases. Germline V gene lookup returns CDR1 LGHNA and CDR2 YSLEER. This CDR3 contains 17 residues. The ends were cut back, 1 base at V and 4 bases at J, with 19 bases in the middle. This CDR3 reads CASSQGYTGTRAYGYTF. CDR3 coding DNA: TGCGCCAGCAGCCAAGGATATACAGGGACTCGTGCCTATGGCTACACCTTC.